The present T cell receptor (beta chain) was sequenced within a study of identical twins. Findings and limits, study-wide: Zero-insertion results could be subject to partial confounding by invariant MAIT and iNKT cells.

A universal primer binding site was introduced by template switching. The final cDNA contained unique molecular identifiers. One entry per CDR3 protein results from TCRdb running MiXCR on the 5' RACE reads. The table includes some 560,000 distinct CDR3 sequences, 9.5% to 10% detected once. Comments on this clonotype: The target antigen is unknown.

Germline V lookup: CDR1 DFQATT, CDR2 SNEGSKA (reference sequence). Trimming shortened V by 4 bases and J by 2 bases, and 13 bases separated the two germline ends. This CDR3 comprises 14 residues. These data are also associated with another study on yellow fever vaccine responses in identical twins.

What was sequenced was PBMCs. This sequence was found in a woman between 18 and 30 years old in good health. This rearrangement joins TRBV20-1 to TRBJ2-3; a weak D match, TRBD2 (6 bases). The CDR3 DNA sequence: TGCAGTGCTAAGACTAGTTCTGCCACAGATACGCAGTATTTT. It translates to CSAKTSSATDTQYF.